This T cell receptor (beta chain) was retrieved from a study of cytomegalovirus exposure and HLA in healthy donors. Study information: It was reported in a later analysis that the approximately 110 validation repertoires used the same platform as the approximately 600 first-cohort repertoires. Whole-study results and caveats: There were approximately 150 TCR beta chains listed as cytomegalovirus-associated.

CDR3 length equals 15 residues. Trimming took off 2 bases at V and 3 bases at J, with 12 bases between the two ends. CDR1 LNHDA and CDR2 SQIVND come from the germline V gene (reference sequence). Assay used: immunoSEQ multiplex PCR; TCRdb lists only in-frame clones, some missing. The top ten hold roughly 5.4% of the sample, which has about 200,000 clones, roughly 80% seen once. This clone turned up a few times. The target antigen is unknown. This clonotype was obtained from a woman between 18 and 29 years old in good health and CMV-seronegative. The sample consisted of PBMCs. This chain joins TRBV19 and TRBJ2-3, with a weak D call TRBD2 (6 bases). For the CDR3, the DNA is TGTGCCAGTAGTATACCGGAGGGCCGAACAGATACGCAGTATTTT. Amino acids: CASSIPEGRTDTQYF.